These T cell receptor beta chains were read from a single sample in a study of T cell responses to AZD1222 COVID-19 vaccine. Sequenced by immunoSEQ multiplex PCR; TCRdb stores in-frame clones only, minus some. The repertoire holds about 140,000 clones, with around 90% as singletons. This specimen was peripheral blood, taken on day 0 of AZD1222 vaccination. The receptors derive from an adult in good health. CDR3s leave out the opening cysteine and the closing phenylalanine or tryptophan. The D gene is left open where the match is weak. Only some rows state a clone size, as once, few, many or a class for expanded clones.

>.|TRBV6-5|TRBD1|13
ASSSRTGGLDGYT
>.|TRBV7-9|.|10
ASSLTTIEQY
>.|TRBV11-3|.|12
ASSLDTVTGELF
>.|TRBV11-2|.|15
ASSLTAVRNMNTEAF
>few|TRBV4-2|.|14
ASSQEKGKGANVLT
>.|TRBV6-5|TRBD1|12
ASSPRQGNQPQH
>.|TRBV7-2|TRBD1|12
ASSLDGQVYEQY
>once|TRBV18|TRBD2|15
ASSPPGLAGGTDTQY
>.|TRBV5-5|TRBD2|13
ASSLLPLAAQTQY
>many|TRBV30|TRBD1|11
AWSVNRGYGYT
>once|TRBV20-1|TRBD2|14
SASRSSGSWIYEQY
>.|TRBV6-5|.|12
ASRRGFTTDTQY
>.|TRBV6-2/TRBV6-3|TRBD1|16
ASSYPVGQAYSYNEQF
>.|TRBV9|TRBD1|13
ASSLQGGETDEQY
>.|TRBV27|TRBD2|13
ASSLWGGSPYEQY
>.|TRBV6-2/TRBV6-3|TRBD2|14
ASSSPTSGRSYEQY
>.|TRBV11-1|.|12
ASSLAGGYNEQF